Listed here is a single T cell receptor beta chain. Its specificity is unknown. These data come from a study of T cell responses to AZD1222 COVID-19 vaccine. Whole-study results and caveats: Close to half of all spike-specific TCRs reportedly target regions of the variants that are unmutated. Donors, mostly white British, included more females; clonal diversity was possibly underestimated. AZD1222 recipients seropositive at baseline numbered only six.

Method: immunoSEQ multiplex PCR; TCRdb's copy keeps in-frame clones and lacks some. The sample has 90,000 to 150,000 clones, about nine tenths seen once. The germline V and J ends were trimmed by 0 bases and 6 bases, with 5 bases remaining between them. CDR1 and CDR2 from the germline V gene are LNHDA and SQIVND (reference sequence). This CDR3 contains 13 residues. The sample in question was peripheral blood, obtained 28 days after the second AZD1222 dose. V is TRBV19 and J is TRBJ2-2; D call uncertain. The receptor comes from an adult who received the AZD1222 COVID-19 vaccine. Here the CDR3 DNA reads TGTGCCAGTAGTATAGATGGGGCCGGGGAGCTGTTTTTT. Translation: CASSIDGAGELFF.